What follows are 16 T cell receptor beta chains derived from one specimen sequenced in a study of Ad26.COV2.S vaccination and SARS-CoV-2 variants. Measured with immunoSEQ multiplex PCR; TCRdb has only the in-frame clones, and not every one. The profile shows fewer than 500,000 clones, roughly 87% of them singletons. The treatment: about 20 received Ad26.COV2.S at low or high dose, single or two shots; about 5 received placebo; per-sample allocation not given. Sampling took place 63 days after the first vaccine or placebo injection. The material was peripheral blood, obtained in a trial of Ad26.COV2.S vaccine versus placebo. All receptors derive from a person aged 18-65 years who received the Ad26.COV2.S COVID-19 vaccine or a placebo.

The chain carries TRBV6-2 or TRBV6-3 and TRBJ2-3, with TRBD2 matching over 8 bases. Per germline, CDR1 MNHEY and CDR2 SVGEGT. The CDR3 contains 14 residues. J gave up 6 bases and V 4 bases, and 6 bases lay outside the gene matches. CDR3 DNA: TGTGCCAGCAGTTGGGCTAGCGGGCGGGATACGCAGTATTTT. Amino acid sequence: CASSWASGRDTQYF.

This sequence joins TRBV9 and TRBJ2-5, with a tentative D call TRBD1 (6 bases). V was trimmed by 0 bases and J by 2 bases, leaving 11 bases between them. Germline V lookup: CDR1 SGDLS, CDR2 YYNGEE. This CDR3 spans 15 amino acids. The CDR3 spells CASSVGIGGQETQYF. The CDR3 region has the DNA TGTGCCAGCAGCGTAGGTATAGGGGGACAAGAGACCCAGTACTTC.

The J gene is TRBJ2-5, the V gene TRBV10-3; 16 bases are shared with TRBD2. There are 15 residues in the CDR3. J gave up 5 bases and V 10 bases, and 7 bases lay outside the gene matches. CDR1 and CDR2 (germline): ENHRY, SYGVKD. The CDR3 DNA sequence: TGTGCCACCACTCCGGGACTAGCGGGAGGGGAGACCCAGTACTTC. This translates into CATTPGLAGGETQYF.

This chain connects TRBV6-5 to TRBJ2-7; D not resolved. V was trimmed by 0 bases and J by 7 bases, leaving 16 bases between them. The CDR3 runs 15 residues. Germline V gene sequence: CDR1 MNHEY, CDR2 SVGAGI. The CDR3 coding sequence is TGTGCCAGCAGTTACTCGGTTCGGTCGCCGGTGGAGCAGTACTTC. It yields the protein CASSYSVRSPVEQYF.

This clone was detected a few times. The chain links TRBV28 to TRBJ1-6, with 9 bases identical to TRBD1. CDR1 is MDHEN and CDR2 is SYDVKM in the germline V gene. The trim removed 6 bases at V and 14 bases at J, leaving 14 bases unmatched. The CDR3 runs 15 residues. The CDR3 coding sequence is TGTGCCAGCAGCCCCATGGGACAGGGAAGCATCGCCCTCCACTTT. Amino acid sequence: CASSPMGQGSIALHF.

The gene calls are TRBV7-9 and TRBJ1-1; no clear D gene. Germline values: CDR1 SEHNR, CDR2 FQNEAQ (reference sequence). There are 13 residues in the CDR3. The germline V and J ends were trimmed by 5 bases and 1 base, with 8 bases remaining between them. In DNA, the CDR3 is TGTGCCAGCAGCCTCTCAGGGAACACTGAAGCTTTCTTT. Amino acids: CASSLSGNTEAFF.

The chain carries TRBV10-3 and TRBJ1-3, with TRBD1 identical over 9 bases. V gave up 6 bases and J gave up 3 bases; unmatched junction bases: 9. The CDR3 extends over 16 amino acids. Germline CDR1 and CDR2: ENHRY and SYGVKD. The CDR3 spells CAIRKDRGENGNTIYF. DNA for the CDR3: TGTGCCATCAGGAAGGACAGGGGCGAAAATGGAAACACCATATATTTT.

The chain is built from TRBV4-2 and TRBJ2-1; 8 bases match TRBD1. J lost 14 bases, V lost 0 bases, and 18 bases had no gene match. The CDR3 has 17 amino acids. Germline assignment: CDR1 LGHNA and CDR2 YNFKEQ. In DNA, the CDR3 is TGTGCCAGCAGCCAAGATCAACAGGGGCAGGGGGCGGGACAGGAGTTCTTC. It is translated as CASSQDQQGQGAGQEFF.

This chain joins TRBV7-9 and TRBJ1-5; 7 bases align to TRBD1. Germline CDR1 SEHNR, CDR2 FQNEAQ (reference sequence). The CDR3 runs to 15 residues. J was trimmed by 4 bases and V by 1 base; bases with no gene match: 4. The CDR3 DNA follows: TGTGCCAGCAGCTTAGGGGACAGTTTTAATCAGCCCCAGCATTTT. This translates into CASSLGDSFNQPQHF. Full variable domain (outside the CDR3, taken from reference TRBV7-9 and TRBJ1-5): DTGVSQNPRHKITKRGQNVTFRCDPISEHNRLYWYRQTLGQGPEFLTYFQNEAQLEKSRLLSDRFSAERPKGSFSTLEIQRTEQGDSAMYLCASSLGDSFNQPQHFGDGTRLSIL.

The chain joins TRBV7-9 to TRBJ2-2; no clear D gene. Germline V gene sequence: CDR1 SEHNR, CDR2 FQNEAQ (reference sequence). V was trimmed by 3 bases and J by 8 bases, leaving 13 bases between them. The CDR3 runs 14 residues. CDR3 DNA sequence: TGTGCCAGCAGCTTGAGAACGTCGCCTGGGGAGCTGTTTTTT. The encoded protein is CASSLRTSPGELFF.

The CDR3 DNA follows: TGTGCCAGCACCCCAATGGGACTAGCGGGAGGTGTATCTATGTACGAGCAGTACTTC. Amino acids: CASTPMGLAGGVSMYEQYF. The chain has TRBV7-6 and TRBJ2-7; TRBD2 matches 15 bases. The CDR3 is 19 amino acids. CDR1 is SGHVS and CDR2 is FNYEAQ in the germline V gene. V dropped 7 bases and J dropped 4; count of bases not matched to a gene: 17. The variable domain in full, with the rest retrieved from reference TRBV7-6 and TRBJ2-7, is GAGVSQSPRYKVTKRGQDVALRCDPISGHVSLYWYRQALGQGPEFLTYFNYEAQQDKSGLPNDRFSAERPEGSISTLTIQRTEQRDSAMYRCASTPMGLAGGVSMYEQYFGPGTRLTVT.

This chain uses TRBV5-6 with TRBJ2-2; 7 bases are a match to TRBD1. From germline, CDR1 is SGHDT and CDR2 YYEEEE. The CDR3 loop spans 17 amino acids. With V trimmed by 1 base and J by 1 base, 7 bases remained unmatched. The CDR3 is CASSLLVGTENTGELFF. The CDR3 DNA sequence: TGTGCCAGCAGCTTGTTGGTTGGGACAGAGAACACCGGGGAGCTGTTTTTT.

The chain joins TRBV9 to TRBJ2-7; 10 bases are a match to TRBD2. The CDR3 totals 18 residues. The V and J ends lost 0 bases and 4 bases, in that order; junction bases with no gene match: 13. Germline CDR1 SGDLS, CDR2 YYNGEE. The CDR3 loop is CASSVDPVGSGRHYEQYF. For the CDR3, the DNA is TGTGCCAGCAGCGTAGACCCAGTTGGTAGCGGGAGGCATTACGAGCAGTACTTC.

The DNA of the CDR3 is TGCAGCGTTGAAGGGAGGTCAACTAGCGGGAGGCCCGAGCAGTTCTTC. Protein product: CSVEGRSTSGRPEQFF. This chain links TRBV29-1 with TRBJ2-1; TRBD2 aligns across 12 bases. J gave up 10 bases and V 1 base, and 11 bases lay outside the gene matches. Germline V gives CDR1 SQVTM, CDR2 ANQGSEA. This CDR3 comprises 16 residues.

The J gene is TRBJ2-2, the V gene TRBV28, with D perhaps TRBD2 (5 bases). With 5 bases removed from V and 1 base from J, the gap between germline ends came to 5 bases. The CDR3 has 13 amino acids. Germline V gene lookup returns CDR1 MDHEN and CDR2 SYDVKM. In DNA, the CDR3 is TGTGCCAGCAGTACTAGGAACACCGGGGAGCTGTTTTTT. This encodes CASSTRNTGELFF.

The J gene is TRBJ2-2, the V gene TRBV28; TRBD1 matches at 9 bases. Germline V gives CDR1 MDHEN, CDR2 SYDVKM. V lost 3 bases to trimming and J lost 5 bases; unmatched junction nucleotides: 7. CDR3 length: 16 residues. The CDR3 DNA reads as TGTGCCAGCAGTTTCCCCGGGACAGGGAAAACCGGGGAGCTGTTTTTT. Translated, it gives CASSFPGTGKTGELFF.